One TCR beta chain is described in this entry. The source of the sample is a study of blood T cell repertoires in COVID-19. Overall study: Sources were T cells, B-cell-depleted T cells, or PBMCs; the material itself was cDNA or gDNA.

Original processing methods: Scientists estimated how many nucleated cells there were by amplifying reference gene primers. This table comes from immunoSEQ multiplex PCR, and its TCRdb copy is limited to in-frame clones, with some not included. Clone size and the V and J calls come from that table; the DNA yielded D and trimming. The sample contains approximately 440,000 clones, about 85% of which appear only once. V gave up 5 bases and J gave up 6 bases, with 17 bases separating them. The CDR3 sequence is 15 residues long. CDR1 and CDR2 (germline): MNHEY, SVGAGI. Participant-given clinical history determined each cohort assignment. Before being deemed recovered, Cohort 3 donors had two negative PCRs, clearance, or symptom resolution.

The V call is TRBV6-5, the J call TRBJ1-5; perhaps TRBD1 as D (5 bases). The receptor comes from a woman in her late teens or twenties who had recovered from COVID-19. Source material: PBMCs or T cells enriched from blood (not recorded which). The CDR3 coding sequence is TGTGCCAGCAGTCCTAGGATATACGGGGGTCAGCCCCAGCATTTT. Its protein product is CASSPRIYGGQPQHF.